The 26 T cell receptor beta chains listed next were all sequenced from one sample in a study of blood T cells in healthy people across ages. With a J-beta primer mix and a sample-barcoded 5' primer, a second PCR ran about 7 to 12 cycles. MiXCR, applied by TCRdb to the 5' RACE reads, yields one record per CDR3 protein. The sample carries fewer than 2,000,000 distinct CDR3 sequences, 35% to 50% recorded once. Sequencing was performed on blood. The source is a human donor in good health.

V usage is TRBV20-1 and J usage is TRBJ2-3; D remains ambiguous. The CDR3 consists of 13 residues. Germline V gene sequence: CDR1 DFQATT, CDR2 SNEGSKA (reference sequence). Trimming left V 7 bases short and J 6 bases short, with 17 bases between. The CDR3 coding sequence is TGCAGTGGTGGCGGTGCTTTATCGGATACGCAGTATTTT. Protein product: CSGGGALSDTQYF.

This clonotype was counted only a few times. The junction differs from germline at one of its ends, possibly a read error. The V and J genes are TRBV4-3 and TRBJ2-3; 8 positions agree with TRBD2. Germline CDR1 LGHNA, CDR2 YSLEER. The CDR3 contains 15 residues. The CDR3 reads CAGSQGGLAGDTQYF. The DNA for the CDR3 is TGCGCCGGCAGCCAAGGAGGACTAGCTGGGGATACGCAGTATTTT.

In regard to this clonotype: This could be a read error, since a much larger clone is one nucleotide away. The gene calls are TRBV29-1 and TRBJ2-3, with D possibly TRBD2 on 6 matching bases. In germline, CDR1 is SQVTM, CDR2 ANQGSEA. CDR3 length equals 13 residues. CDR3 sequence reads: CSVEGGRWDTRYF. The CDR3, as DNA: TGCAGCGTTGAGGGGGGACGGTGGGATACGCGGTATTTT.

This clonotype was seen a handful of times. The chain uses TRBV12-3 or TRBV12-4 and TRBJ2-3, with D possibly TRBD1 on 5 matching bases. Trimming removed 8 bases from V and 0 bases from J, with 9 bases in between. CDR3 size: 13 residues. CDR3 in DNA: TGTGCCAGCGACAGTCCTAGCACAGATACGCAGTATTTT. Amino acid sequence: CASDSPSTDTQYF.

The genes are TRBV15 and TRBJ2-7; D unresolved. Germline V gene sequence: CDR1 LNHNV, CDR2 YYDKDF (reference sequence). The CDR3 has 14 residues. Trimming shortened V by 0 bases and J by 0 bases, and 6 bases separated the two germline ends. Here the CDR3 reads CATSRESDSYEQYF. The CDR3 DNA reads TGTGCCACCAGCAGAGAATCCGACTCCTACGAGCAGTACTTC.

On this clonotype: This may be a read error: a much more frequent sequence differs by one nucleotide. The chain couples TRBV12-3 or TRBV12-4 to TRBJ1-6; weak D call: TRBD1 (6 bases). This CDR3 is built from 14 residues. CDR3 amino acids: CARSLAGVDSPLHF. The CDR3 nucleotides read TGTGCCCGCAGTTTAGCAGGGGTGGATTCACCCCTCCACTTT.

The chain recombines TRBV5-1 with TRBJ2-3; TRBD2 aligns across 11 bases. Germline V lookup: CDR1 SGHRS, CDR2 YFSETQ. The junction had 2 bases not matched to a gene; V was cut back by 0 bases and J by 2 bases. The CDR3 has 16 residues. CDR3 coding DNA: TGCGCCAGCAGCTTGGTACTAGCGGGGGACACAGATACGCAGTATTTT. It translates to CASSLVLAGDTDTQYF.

J is TRBJ2-7 and V is TRBV7-2, with TRBD2 matching 8 bases. The germline V gene encodes CDR1 SGHTA and CDR2 FQGNSA. The CDR3 has 15 amino acids. Unmatched junction bases numbered 7, after V lost 6 bases and J lost 0 bases. The CDR3 is CASSRSGTSSYEQYF. CDR3 DNA sequence: TGTGCCAGCAGTCGTTCCGGGACTAGCTCCTACGAGCAGTACTTC.

This clonotype has a handful of counts. Here the CDR3 DNA reads TGTGCCAGCAGCTTAGCCATGGGACTTCAAGAGACCCAGTACTTC. Translating gives CASSLAMGLQETQYF. This chain uses TRBV7-9 with TRBJ2-5; D possibly corresponds to TRBD2 (6 bases). The V gene lost 0 bases and the J gene lost 2 bases, with 10 bases spanning the gap. In germline, CDR1 is SEHNR, CDR2 FQNEAQ (reference sequence). CDR3 length: 15 amino acids.

This clonotype was picked up a small number of times. The rearrangement joins TRBV10-3 to TRBJ2-3, with D possibly matching TRBD2 (6 bases). Germline V CDR1 and CDR2: ENHRY, SYGVKD. The CDR3 totals 15 residues. V was cut by 6 bases and J by 3 bases, with 16 bases left in between. In nucleotides, the CDR3 is TGTGCCATCAGCGAGACTAGTAGGAGAACAGATACGCAGTATTTT. Its protein product is CAISETSRRTDTQYF.

This clonotype was detected a few times. The chain combines TRBV7-2 with TRBJ2-1; perhaps D is TRBD1 or TRBD2 (5 bases each). Germline CDR1 and CDR2: SGHTA and FQGNSA. V shed 6 bases and J shed 8 bases, with 17 bases lying between them. CDR3 size: 14 residues. The CDR3 region has the DNA TGTGCCAGCAGTTCGGGGCTGTCGGGCCATGAGCAGTTCTTC. Its translation: CASSSGLSGHEQFF.

This sequence joins TRBV7-9 and TRBJ2-1; D may be TRBD2 (5 bases). V was shortened by 3 bases and J by 8 bases, with 11 bases between the two germline ends. Germline CDR1 reads SEHNR; CDR2 reads FQNEAQ (reference sequence). The CDR3 extends over 13 amino acids. The CDR3 sequence is CASSLRAIDEQFF. The CDR3 DNA follows: TGTGCCAGCAGCTTGAGGGCCATCGATGAGCAGTTCTTC.

There are a few counts of this clonotype. The gene calls are TRBV20-1 and TRBJ2-5, with D uncertain. The CDR3 runs 13 residues. Germline CDR1 DFQATT, CDR2 SNEGSKA (reference sequence). The V and J ends lost 6 bases and 3 bases respectively, with 14 bases between them. The DNA of the CDR3 is TGCAGTGCACTCACCATGGATGAAGAGACCCAGTACTTC. It yields the protein CSALTMDEETQYF.

The chain couples TRBV7-2 to TRBJ1-5, with 10 bases that match TRBD1. Germline V gene data show CDR1 as SGHTA and CDR2 as FQGNSA. The CDR3 totals 15 residues. The J segment lost 7 bases and the V segment lost 3 bases, leaving 6 bases of the junction unmatched. The CDR3, as DNA: TGTGCCAGCAGCTTGACAGGGGGCAGGGGACAGCCCCAGCATTTT. Its protein product is CASSLTGGRGQPQHF.

V and J are TRBV5-1 and TRBJ1-5; D may be TRBD1 (6 bases). The V gene's germline CDR1 is SGHRS and CDR2 YFSETQ. V lost 0 bases, J lost 5 bases, and 9 bases lay in between. This CDR3 has 14 amino acids. The CDR3 DNA is TGCGCCAGCAGCTTGGATCCAGGGGATCAGCCCCAGCATTTT. Its protein product is CASSLDPGDQPQHF.

The chain combines TRBV2 with TRBJ2-3, with D perhaps TRBD1 (5 bases). CDR3 length equals 15 residues. Trimming cost V 4 bases and J 5 bases, with 16 bases left between them. CDR1 and CDR2 from the germline V gene are SNHLY and FYNNEI. The CDR3 DNA sequence: TGTGCCAGCAGTGCCGACTCGTCGGACATAGATACGCAGTATTTT. It specifies CASSADSSDIDTQYF.

This clonotype was counted between two and nine times. The V gene is TRBV7-8, the J gene TRBJ2-5, with TRBD2 as a possible D gene (5 bases). The V end lost 5 bases, the J end lost 2 bases, and 21 bases lay between the germline ends. The CDR3 consists of 17 residues. The germline V gene encodes CDR1 SGHVS and CDR2 FQNEAQ. The CDR3 DNA reads TGTGCCAGCAGCCCACGTCTGAGCGGTCTCCAACAAGAGACCCAGTACTTC. Translation: CASSPRLSGLQQETQYF.

This clonotype was recorded once. The chain is built from TRBV12-5 and TRBJ1-2, with no clear D. Germline V CDR1 and CDR2: LGHNT, FRNRAP. Trimming left V 5 bases short and J 8 bases short, with 15 bases between. This CDR3 comprises 13 residues. For the CDR3, the DNA is TGTGCTAGTGGTGGCCGTTCGGAAGAGGGCTACACCTTC. Translating gives CASGGRSEEGYTF. Full variable domain (rest looked up from reference TRBV12-5 and TRBJ1-2): DARVTQTPRHKVTEMGQEVTMRCQPILGHNTVFWYRQTMMQGLELLAYFRNRAPLDDSGMPKDRFSAEMPDATLATLKIQPSEPRDSAVYFCASGGRSEEGYTFGSGTRLTVV.

This clonotype was counted a few times. V usage is TRBV5-1 and J usage is TRBJ2-3; possible D gene TRBD1, 7 bases. V gave up 4 bases and J gave up 7 bases, with 13 bases separating them. Germline CDR1 reads SGHRS; CDR2 reads YFSETQ. The CDR3 runs 13 residues. Here the CDR3 DNA reads TGCGCCAGCAGCCCGGCAGGGGGGAATACGCAGTATTTT. Encoded protein: CASSPAGGNTQYF.

This chain connects TRBV4-2 to TRBJ1-1, with 10 bases fitting TRBD1. Germline trimming cut 3 bases from V and 5 bases from J; bases unmatched to any gene: 6. The germline CDR1 and CDR2 sequences are LGHNA and YNFKEQ. The CDR3 length is 15 residues. The CDR3 DNA reads TGTGCCAGCAGCCAGACAGGGGGCGCGGGAACTGAAGCTTTCTTT. Amino acid sequence: CASSQTGGAGTEAFF.

This sequence joins TRBV20-1 and TRBJ1-1; D perhaps matches TRBD1 (6 bases). The CDR3 totals 14 residues. V dropped 3 bases and J dropped 3 bases, with 14 bases sitting between them. CDR1 and CDR2 (germline): DFQATT, SNEGSKA (reference sequence). CDR3 residues: CSASRDTVYTEAFF. CDR3 bases: TGCAGTGCTAGCCGGGACACTGTATACACTGAAGCTTTCTTT.

The chain recombines TRBV29-1 with TRBJ1-4; D ambiguous. V gave up 6 bases and J gave up 0 bases, with 11 bases separating them. The germline CDR1 and CDR2 sequences are SQVTM and ANQGSEA. The CDR3 length is 14 residues. CDR3: CSVRMIATNEKLFF. CDR3 DNA: TGCAGCGTACGAATGATTGCAACTAATGAAAAACTGTTTTTT.

The chain combines TRBV5-6 with TRBJ1-6; D remains unclear. Germline V gene sequence: CDR1 SGHDT, CDR2 YYEEEE. The CDR3 consists of 17 residues. Trimming pared 1 base from V and 8 bases from J, leaving 19 bases between. The CDR3 sequence: CASSLKVRALTDSPLHF. In DNA, the CDR3 is TGTGCCAGCAGCTTGAAGGTCCGGGCCCTAACGGATTCACCCCTCCACTTT.

This chain joins TRBV7-6 and TRBJ2-1; the D gene could be TRBD1 or TRBD2 (5 bases each). The CDR3 consists of 19 residues. The germline V gene encodes CDR1 SGHVS and CDR2 FNYEAQ. Trimming cost V 2 bases and J 2 bases, with 22 bases left between them. CDR3 nucleotide sequence: TGTGCCAGCAGCTTACCCCCTTCCGGGGCCCTGCTGGCCTACAATGAGCAGTTCTTC. Its translation is CASSLPPSGALLAYNEQFF. Full variable domain (outside the CDR3, taken from reference TRBV7-6 and TRBJ2-1): GAGVSQSPRYKVTKRGQDVALRCDPISGHVSLYWYRQALGQGPEFLTYFNYEAQQDKSGLPNDRFSAERPEGSISTLTIQRTEQRDSAMYRCASSLPPSGALLAYNEQFFGPGTRLTVL.

J is TRBJ2-3 and V is TRBV11-1; D is ambiguous. The CDR3 consists of 12 residues. The germline V and J ends were trimmed by 5 bases and 7 bases, with 10 bases remaining between them. Germline V gives CDR1 SGHAT, CDR2 FQDESV (reference sequence). The DNA of the CDR3 is TGTGCCAGCAGCGGAGATGCCAATACGCAGTATTTT. It translates to CASSGDANTQYF.

CDR3 loop: CASSFDGEGQTFF. The DNA of the CDR3 is TGCGCCAGCAGCTTTGACGGAGAGGGTCAAACTTTCTTT. The V and J genes are TRBV5-1 and TRBJ1-1; D gene ambiguous. In germline, CDR1 is SGHRS, CDR2 YFSETQ. The ends were cut back, 2 bases at V and 12 bases at J, with 17 bases in the middle. The CDR3 consists of 13 residues.